The next 5 T cell receptor beta chains were all read from a single sample in a study of cytomegalovirus exposure and HLA in healthy donors (dated 2017 in TCRdb). Library prep was done by the immunoSEQ multiplex PCR assay. TCRdb retrieved this table from immuneACCESS and kept in-frame rearrangements only. Not all clones are present; in checked studies, unresolved V genes account for under half, and no reason is known for the remainder. The sample table records a few hundred thousand clones; 86% of these occur just once. The top ten constitute 0.8% to 0.85% of the sample. The sequenced sample consisted of PBMCs. These TCRs come from a woman aged 18-29 years in good health and CMV-seronegative.

This chain connects TRBV5-6 to TRBJ1-6; D is undetermined. In germline, CDR1 is SGHDT, CDR2 YYEEEE. This CDR3 is 14 amino acids long. Trimming left V 4 bases short and J 8 bases short, with 13 bases between. The CDR3, as DNA: TGTGCCAGCAGCAACAATGGCCCTGATTCACCCCTCCACTTT. Its translation: CASSNNGPDSPLHF.

The chain couples TRBV5-1 to TRBJ1-1; the D gene is possibly TRBD1 (6 bases). This CDR3 contains 13 residues. Trimming pared 7 bases from V and 0 bases from J, leaving 10 bases between. Germline loops: CDR1 SGHRS, CDR2 YFSETQ. The CDR3 is CASRDILNTEAFF. CDR3 coding DNA: TGCGCCAGCCGGGACATCTTGAACACTGAAGCTTTCTTT.

The count of this clone is one. The V gene is TRBV28, the J gene TRBJ1-6, with 7 positions matching TRBD1. Germline CDR1 reads MDHEN; CDR2 reads SYDVKM. Losses at the gene ends were 6 bases for V and 7 bases for J; bases not matched to a gene: 9. CDR3 length: 15 amino acids. This CDR3 is CASRLTTGRNSPLHF. The CDR3 DNA reads as TGTGCCAGCAGATTAACGACAGGGAGAAATTCACCCCTCCACTTT.

The chain combines TRBV2 with TRBJ2-1; D perhaps matches TRBD2 (6 bases). Trimming removed 5 bases at V and 0 bases at J, with 8 bases between. This CDR3 spans 14 amino acids. Germline CDR1 is SNHLY and CDR2 is FYNNEI. DNA for the CDR3: TGTGCCAGCAGTCGGAGGGCCTCCTACAATGAGCAGTTCTTC. The encoded protein is CASSRRASYNEQFF.

This clone was observed a few times. The chain combines TRBV2 with TRBJ1-6; 8 bases match TRBD1. V dropped 6 bases and J dropped 10; count of bases not matched to a gene: 11. This CDR3 comprises 15 residues. Germline values: CDR1 SNHLY, CDR2 FYNNEI. DNA of the CDR3: TGTGCCAGCAGCGGCAAAGGGGACAGGTGGTCACCCCTCCACTTT. It codes for CASSGKGDRWSPLHF.